This TCR beta chain was identified during a study of spatial heterogeneity in lung cancer. Study-level points and caveats: Ubiquitous expanded tumor TCRs were observed in blood more at resection than follow-up.

The time point denotes: blood at routine non-recurrence follow-up after resection. This CDR3 has 14 residues. Germline V CDR1 and CDR2: MNHEY, SVGAGI. The germline V and J ends were trimmed by 5 bases and 4 bases, with 12 bases remaining between them. In this sample, this clonotype turned up many times. Its antigen remains unknown. Each CDR3 protein gets one entry after TCRdb re-called the 5' RACE reads with MiXCR. Of around 100,000 distinct CDR3 sequences in the sample, approximately 11% were seen once. This specimen was PBMCs, taken at follow-up. V usage is TRBV6-5 and J usage is TRBJ1-5; unclear D gene. This sequence originates from a female donor with early-stage non-small cell lung cancer. CDR3 protein: CASSPRRDNQPQHF. The CDR3 nucleotides are TGTGCCAGCAGTCCACGACGGGATAATCAGCCCCAGCATTTT.